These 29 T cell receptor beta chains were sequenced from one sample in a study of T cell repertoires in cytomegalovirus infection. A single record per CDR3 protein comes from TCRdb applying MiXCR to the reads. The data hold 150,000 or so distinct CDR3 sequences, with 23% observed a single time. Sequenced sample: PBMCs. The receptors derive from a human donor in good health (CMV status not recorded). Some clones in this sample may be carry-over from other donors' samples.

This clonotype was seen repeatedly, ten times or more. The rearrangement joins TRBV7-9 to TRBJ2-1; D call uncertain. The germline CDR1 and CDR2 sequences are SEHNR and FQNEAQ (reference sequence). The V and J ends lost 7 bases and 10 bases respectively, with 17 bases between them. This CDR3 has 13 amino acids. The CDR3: CASISPSRGEQFF. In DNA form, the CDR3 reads TGTGCCAGCATCTCCCCCTCGCGAGGCGAGCAGTTCTTC. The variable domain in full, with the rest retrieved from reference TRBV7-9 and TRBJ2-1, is DTGVSQNPRHKITKRGQNVTFRCDPISEHNRLYWYRQTLGQGPEFLTYFQNEAQLEKSRLLSDRFSAERPKGSFSTLEIQRTEQGDSAMYLCASISPSRGEQFFGPGTRLTVL.

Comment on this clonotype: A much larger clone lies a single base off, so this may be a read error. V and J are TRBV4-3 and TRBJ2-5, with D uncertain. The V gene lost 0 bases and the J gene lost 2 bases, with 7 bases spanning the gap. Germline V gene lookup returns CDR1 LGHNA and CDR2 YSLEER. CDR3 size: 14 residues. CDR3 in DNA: TGCGCCAGCAGCCAAGATTGCGGTCAAGAGACCCAGTACTTC. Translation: CASSQDCGQETQYF.

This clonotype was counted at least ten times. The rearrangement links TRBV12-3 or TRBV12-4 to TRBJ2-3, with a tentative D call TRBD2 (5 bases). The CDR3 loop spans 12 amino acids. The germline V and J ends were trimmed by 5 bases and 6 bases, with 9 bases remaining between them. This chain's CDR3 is CASSGLLDTQYF. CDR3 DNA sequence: TGTGCCAGCAGTGGACTTTTGGATACGCAGTATTTT.

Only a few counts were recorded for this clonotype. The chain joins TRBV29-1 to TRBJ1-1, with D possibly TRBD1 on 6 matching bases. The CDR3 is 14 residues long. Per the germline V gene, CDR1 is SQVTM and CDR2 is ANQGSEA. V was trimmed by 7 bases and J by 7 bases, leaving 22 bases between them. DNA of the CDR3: TGCAGCGCCGAGGGGGGAGGGCCGGATATTGAAGCTTTCTTT. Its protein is CSAEGGGPDIEAFF.

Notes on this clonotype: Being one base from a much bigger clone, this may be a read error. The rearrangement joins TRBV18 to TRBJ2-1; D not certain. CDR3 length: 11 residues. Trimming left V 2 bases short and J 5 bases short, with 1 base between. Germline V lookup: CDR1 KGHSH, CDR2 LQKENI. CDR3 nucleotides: TGTGCCAGCTCACCAGACAATGAGCAGTTCTTC. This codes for CASSPDNEQFF.

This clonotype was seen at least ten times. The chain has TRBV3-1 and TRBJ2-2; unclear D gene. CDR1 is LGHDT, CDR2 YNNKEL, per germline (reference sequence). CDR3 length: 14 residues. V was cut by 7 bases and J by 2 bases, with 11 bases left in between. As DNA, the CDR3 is TGTGCCAGCATGCGTTCCACCAACACCGGGGAGCTGTTTTTT. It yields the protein CASMRSTNTGELFF.

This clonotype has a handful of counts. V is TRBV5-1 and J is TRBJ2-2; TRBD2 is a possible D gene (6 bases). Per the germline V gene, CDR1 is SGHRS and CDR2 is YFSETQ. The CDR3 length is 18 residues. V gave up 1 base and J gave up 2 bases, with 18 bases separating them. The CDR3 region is CASSLRGGSASNTGELFF. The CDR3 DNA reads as TGCGCCAGCAGCTTGCGGGGAGGTTCAGCCTCAAACACCGGGGAGCTGTTTTTT.

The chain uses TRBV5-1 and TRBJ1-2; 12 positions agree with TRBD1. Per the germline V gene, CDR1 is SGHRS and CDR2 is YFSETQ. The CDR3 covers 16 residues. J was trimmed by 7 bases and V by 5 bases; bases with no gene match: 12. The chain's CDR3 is CASSTSGTGGIGGYTF. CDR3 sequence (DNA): TGCGCCAGCAGTACCTCCGGGACAGGGGGCATTGGTGGCTACACCTTC.

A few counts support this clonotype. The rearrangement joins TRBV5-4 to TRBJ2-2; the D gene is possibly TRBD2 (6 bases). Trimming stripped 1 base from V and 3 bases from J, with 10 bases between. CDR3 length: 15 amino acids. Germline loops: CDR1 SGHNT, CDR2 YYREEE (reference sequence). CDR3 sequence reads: CASSLWGGDTGELFF. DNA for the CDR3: TGTGCCAGCAGCTTGTGGGGAGGTGACACCGGGGAGCTGTTTTTT.

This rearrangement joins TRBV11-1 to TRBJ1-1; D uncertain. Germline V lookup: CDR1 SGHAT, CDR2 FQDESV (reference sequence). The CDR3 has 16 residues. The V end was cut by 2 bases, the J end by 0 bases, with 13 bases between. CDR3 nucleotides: TGTGCCAGCAGCTTAACTTCAAGGGTTTTGAACACTGAAGCTTTCTTT. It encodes CASSLTSRVLNTEAFF.

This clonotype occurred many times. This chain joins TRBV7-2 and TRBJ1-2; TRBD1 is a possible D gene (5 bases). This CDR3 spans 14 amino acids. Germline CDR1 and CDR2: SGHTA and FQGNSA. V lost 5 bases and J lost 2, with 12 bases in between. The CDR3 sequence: CASSKTDANYGYTF. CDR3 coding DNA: TGTGCCAGCAGCAAGACAGATGCCAACTATGGCTACACCTTC.

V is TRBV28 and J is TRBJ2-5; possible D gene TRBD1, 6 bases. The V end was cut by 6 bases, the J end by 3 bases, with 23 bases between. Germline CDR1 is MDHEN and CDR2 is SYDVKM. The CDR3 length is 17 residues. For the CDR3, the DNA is TGTGCCAGCAGGATGCTATTCCCAGGACAGCCTGAAGAGACCCAGTACTTC. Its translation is CASRMLFPGQPEETQYF.

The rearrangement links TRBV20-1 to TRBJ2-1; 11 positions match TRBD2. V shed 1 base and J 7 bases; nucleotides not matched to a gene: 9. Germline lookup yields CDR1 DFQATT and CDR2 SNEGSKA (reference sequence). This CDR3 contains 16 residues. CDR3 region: CSARVASGRPRNEQFF. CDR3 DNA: TGCAGTGCTAGAGTGGCTAGCGGGAGGCCAAGGAATGAGCAGTTCTTC.

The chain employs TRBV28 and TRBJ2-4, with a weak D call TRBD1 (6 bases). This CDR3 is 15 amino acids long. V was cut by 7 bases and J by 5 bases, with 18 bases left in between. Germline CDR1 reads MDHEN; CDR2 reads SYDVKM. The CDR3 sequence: CASTQGHYNENIQYF. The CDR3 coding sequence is TGTGCCAGCACACAGGGACACTATAATGAAAACATTCAGTACTTC.

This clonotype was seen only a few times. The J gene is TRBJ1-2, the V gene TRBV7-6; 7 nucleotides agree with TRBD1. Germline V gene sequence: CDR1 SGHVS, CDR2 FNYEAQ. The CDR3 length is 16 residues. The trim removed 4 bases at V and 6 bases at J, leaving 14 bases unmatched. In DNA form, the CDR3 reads TGTGCCAGCAGCTACGGGGACAGTCTAAACACTGATGGCTACACCTTC. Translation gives CASSYGDSLNTDGYTF.

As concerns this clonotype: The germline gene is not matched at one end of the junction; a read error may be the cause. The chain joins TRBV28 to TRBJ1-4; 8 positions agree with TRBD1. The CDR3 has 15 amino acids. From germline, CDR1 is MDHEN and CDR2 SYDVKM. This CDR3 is CDSSPGDRPNEKLFF. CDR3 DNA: TGTGACAGCAGTCCTGGGGACAGGCCGAATGAAAAACTGTTTTTT.

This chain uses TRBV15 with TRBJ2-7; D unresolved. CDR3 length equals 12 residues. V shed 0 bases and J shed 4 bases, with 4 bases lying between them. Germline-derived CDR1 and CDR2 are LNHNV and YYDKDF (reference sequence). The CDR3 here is CATSRERYEQYF. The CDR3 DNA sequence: TGTGCCACCAGCAGAGAGAGATACGAGCAGTACTTC.

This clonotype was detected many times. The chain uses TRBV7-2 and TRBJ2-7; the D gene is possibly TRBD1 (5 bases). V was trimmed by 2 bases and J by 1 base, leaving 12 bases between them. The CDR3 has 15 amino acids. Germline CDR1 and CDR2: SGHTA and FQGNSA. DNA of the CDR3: TGTGCCAGCAGCTTAACCGTGGGGCCGTCCTACGAGCAGTACTTC. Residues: CASSLTVGPSYEQYF.

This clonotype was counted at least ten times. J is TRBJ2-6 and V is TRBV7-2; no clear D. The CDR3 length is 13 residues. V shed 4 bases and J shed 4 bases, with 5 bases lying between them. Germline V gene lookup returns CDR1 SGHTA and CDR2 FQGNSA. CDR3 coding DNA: TGTGCCAGCAGCTCGACCGGGGCCAACGTCCTGACTTTC. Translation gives CASSSTGANVLTF. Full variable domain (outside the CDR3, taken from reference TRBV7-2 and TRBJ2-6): GAGVSQSPSNKVTEKGKDVELRCDPISGHTALYWYRQSLGQGLEFLIYFQGNSAPDKSGLPSDRFSAERTGGSVSTLTIQRTQQEDSAVYLCASSSTGANVLTFGAGSRLTVL.

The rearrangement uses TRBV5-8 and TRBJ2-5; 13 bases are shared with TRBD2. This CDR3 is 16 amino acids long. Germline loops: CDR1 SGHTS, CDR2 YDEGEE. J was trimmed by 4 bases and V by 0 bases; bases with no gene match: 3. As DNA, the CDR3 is TGTGCCAGCAGCTTGGGGACTAGCGGGAGATTAGAGACCCAGTACTTC. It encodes CASSLGTSGRLETQYF.

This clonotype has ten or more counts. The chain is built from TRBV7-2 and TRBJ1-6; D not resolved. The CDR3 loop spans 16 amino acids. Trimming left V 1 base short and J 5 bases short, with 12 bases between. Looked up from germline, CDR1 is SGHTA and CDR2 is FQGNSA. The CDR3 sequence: CASSLGVMANNSPLHF. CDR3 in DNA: TGTGCCAGCAGCTTAGGTGTAATGGCAAATAATTCACCCCTCCACTTT.

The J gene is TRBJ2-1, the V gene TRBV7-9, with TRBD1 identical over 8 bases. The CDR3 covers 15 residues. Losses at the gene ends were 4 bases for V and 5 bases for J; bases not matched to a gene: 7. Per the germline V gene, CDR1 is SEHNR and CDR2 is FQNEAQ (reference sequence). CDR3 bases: TGTGCCAGCAGCTCTGGACAGGGAGAGGACAATGAGCAGTTCTTC. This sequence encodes CASSSGQGEDNEQFF.

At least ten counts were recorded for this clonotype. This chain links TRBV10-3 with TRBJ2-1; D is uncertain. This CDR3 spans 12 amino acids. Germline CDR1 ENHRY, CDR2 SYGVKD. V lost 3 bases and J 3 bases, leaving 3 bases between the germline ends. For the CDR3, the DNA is TGTGCCATCAGTGACAGCTACAATGAGCAGTTCTTC. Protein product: CAISDSYNEQFF.

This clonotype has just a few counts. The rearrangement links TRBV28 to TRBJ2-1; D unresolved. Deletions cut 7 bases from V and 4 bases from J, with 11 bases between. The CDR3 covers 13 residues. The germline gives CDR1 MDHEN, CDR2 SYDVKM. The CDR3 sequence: CASTHGLYNEQFF. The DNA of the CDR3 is TGTGCCAGCACCCACGGGCTATACAATGAGCAGTTCTTC.

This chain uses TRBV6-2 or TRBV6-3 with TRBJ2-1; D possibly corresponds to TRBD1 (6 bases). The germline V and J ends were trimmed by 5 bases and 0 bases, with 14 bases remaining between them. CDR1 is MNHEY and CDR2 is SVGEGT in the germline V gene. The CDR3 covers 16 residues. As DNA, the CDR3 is TGTGCCAGCAGTGCCGCCCTAGGGGGCTCCTACAATGAGCAGTTCTTC. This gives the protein CASSAALGGSYNEQFF.

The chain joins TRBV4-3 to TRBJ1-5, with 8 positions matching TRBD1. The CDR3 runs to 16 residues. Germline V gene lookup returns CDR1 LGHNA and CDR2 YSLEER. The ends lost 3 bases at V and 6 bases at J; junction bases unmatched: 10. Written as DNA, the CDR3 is TGCGCCAGCAGCCAGAGAAGGCAGGGGGCGGGTCAGCCCCAGCATTTT. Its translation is CASSQRRQGAGQPQHF.

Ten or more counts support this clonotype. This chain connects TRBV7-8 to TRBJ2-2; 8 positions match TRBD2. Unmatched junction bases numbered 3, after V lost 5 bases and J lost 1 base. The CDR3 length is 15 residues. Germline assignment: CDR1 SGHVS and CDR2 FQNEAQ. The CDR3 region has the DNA TGTGCCAGCAGCCAAGGGACTAGGAACACCGGGGAGCTGTTTTTT. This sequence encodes CASSQGTRNTGELFF.

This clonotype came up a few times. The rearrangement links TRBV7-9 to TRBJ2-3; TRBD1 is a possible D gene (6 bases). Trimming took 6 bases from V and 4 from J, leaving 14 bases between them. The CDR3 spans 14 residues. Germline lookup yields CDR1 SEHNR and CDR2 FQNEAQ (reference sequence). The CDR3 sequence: CASSPSKGADTQYF. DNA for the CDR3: TGTGCCAGCAGTCCTTCCAAGGGGGCAGATACGCAGTATTTT.

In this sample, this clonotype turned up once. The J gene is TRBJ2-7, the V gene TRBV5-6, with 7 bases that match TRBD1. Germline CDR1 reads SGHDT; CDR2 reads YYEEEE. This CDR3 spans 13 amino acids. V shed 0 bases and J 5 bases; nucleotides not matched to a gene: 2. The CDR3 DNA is TGTGCCAGCAGCTTGGCGGGGACAGACGAGCAGTACTTC. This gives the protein CASSLAGTDEQYF.